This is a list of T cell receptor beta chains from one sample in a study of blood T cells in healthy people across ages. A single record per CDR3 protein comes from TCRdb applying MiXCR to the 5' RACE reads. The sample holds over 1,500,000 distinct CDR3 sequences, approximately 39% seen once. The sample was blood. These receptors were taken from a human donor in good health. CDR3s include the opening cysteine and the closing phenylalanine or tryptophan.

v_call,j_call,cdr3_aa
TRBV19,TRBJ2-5,CASSPDRAWETQYF
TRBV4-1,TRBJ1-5,CASSHRQGTSNQPQHF
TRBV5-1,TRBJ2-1,CASSLFQGARTNEQFF
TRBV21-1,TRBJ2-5,CASVAGKEETQYF
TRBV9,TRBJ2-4,CASSGILAKNIQYF
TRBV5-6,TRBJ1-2,CASSLGREFGYTF
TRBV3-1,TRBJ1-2,CASSQAGTNGYTF
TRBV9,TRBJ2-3,CASSVGFSGTDTQYF
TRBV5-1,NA,CASSFGTMWETQYF
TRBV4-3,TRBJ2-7,CASSTRRTGVYEQYF
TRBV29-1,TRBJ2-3,CSVVQGYTDTQYF
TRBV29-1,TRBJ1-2,CSVEDQTGSGYTF
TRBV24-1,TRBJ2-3,CATSEARGGRADTQYF
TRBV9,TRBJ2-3,CASSEGHLVELTQYF
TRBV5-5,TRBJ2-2,CASSLGQGSLLAGELFF
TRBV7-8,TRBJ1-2,CASSPYGYYGYTF
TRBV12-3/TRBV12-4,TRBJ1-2,CASSSGTVDGYTF
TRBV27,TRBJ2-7,CANSPMGGSYEQYF
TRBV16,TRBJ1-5,CASSQFMNQPQHF
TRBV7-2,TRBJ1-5,CASSYRDRADQPQHF
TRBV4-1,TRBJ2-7,CASSQEGTTVEQYF
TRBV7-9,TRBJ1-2,CATQLAGEESTF
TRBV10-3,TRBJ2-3,CAIRRQAITDTQYF
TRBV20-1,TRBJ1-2,CSARVREGQYGYTF
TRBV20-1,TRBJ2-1,CSASQSAGTSESEQFF
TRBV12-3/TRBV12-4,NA,CASSLGGDPPGLYEQYF
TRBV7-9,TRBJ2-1,CASSQTPANNEQFF
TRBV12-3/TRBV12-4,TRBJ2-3,CATRQTQRDTQYF
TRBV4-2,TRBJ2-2,CASSQGTGLTGELFF
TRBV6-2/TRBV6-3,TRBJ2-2,CASSSAAELFF
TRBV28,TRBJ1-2,CAAEGGMRDYGYTF
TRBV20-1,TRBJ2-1,CSASNLDRNNEQFF
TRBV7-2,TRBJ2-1,CASRGTSGLSGEQFF
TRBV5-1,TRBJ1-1,CASSRAGNRNITEAFF
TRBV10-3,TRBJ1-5,CAISKTGEGNQPQHF
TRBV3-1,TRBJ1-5,CASSQDTRGGQPQHF
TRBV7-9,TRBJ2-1,CASSLQGSGSNEQFF
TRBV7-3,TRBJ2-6,CASSPFNTGANVLTF
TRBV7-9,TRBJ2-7,CASSPLTGTSSYEQYF
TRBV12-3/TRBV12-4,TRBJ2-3,CASSFSLALDTQYF
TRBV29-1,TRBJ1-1,CSQKRGSEAFF
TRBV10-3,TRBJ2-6,CAISESVGAGANVLTF
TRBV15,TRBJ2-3,CATSRDADTQYF
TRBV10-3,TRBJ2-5,CATTGGETQYF
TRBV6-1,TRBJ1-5,CASTRRGDQPQHF